The rows below give T cell receptor beta chains drawn from one sample of a study of cytomegalovirus exposure and HLA in healthy donors. Assay: immunoSEQ multiplex PCR; the TCRdb copy retains only in-frame clones and omits some. The data show some 200,000 clones, with just over 90% seen just once and approximately 0.99% held by the top ten. Input material: PBMCs. These TCRs come from a woman between 18 and 30 years old in good health and CMV-seronegative. The CDR3 runs from the conserved cysteine through the conserved F or W. Fields, in order: V gene, J gene, clone size, D gene, CDR3 DNA, CDR3 protein. A D gene is named only where the DNA matches it firmly. Clone size is shown for a subset of rows, as once, few, many or a class of expanded clone.

TRBV5-1	TRBJ2-1	NA	NA	TGCGCCAGCAGCTCCTCTCGGGGGAATGAGCAGTTCTTC	CASSSSRGNEQFF
TRBV7-9	TRBJ2-4	NA	NA	TGTGCCAGCAGCCCCGGGACAAACTCTATAGCCAAAAACATTCAGTACTTC	CASSPGTNSIAKNIQYF
TRBV2	TRBJ1-1	NA	NA	TGTGCCAGCAGCCCGACCCAAACAGGTTTTAACACTGAAGCTTTCTTT	CASSPTQTGFNTEAFF
TRBV14	TRBJ1-1	NA	TRBD1	TGTGCCAGCAGCGACACAGGGGTAGGTCGGTATGACACTGAAGCTTTCTTT	CASSDTGVGRYDTEAFF
TRBV7-6	TRBJ2-5	NA	NA	TGTGCCAGCAGCTTACTTCCGGGGGAAGAGACCCAGTACTTC	CASSLLPGEETQYF
TRBV5-4	TRBJ2-7	NA	TRBD2	TGTGCCAGCAGCTTGGAACTAGCGGGATACGAGCAGTACTTC	CASSLELAGYEQYF
TRBV2	TRBJ2-7	NA	TRBD2	TGTGCCAGCAAGGATCCACAACCGGGACTAGCGGGAGCCGAGCAGTACTTC	CASKDPQPGLAGAEQYF
TRBV5-1	TRBJ1-2	NA	NA	TGCGCCAGCAGCTTCAATCTTCCAGGGATGGATGGCTACACCTTC	CASSFNLPGMDGYTF
TRBV15	TRBJ1-2	NA	TRBD1	TGTGCCACCAGCAGAGGTTCGGGACAGGGGGATGGCTACACCTTC	CATSRGSGQGDGYTF
TRBV28	TRBJ2-7	once	NA	TGTGCCAGCAGTTACCTACGTACGCCCTACGAGCAGTACTTC	CASSYLRTPYEQYF
TRBV6-1	TRBJ1-5	NA	NA	TGTGCCAGCTGGGGGGACAGCAATCAGCCCCAGCATTTT	CASWGDSNQPQHF
TRBV18	TRBJ2-7	NA	TRBD2	TGTGCCAGCTCACCAGTGCGGGGGGCGGTTGACGAGCAGTACTTC	CASSPVRGAVDEQYF
TRBV7-2	TRBJ2-7	NA	NA	TGTGCCAGCAGCCCCAGGAGGACCATCCTCTCCTACGAGCAGTACTTC	CASSPRRTILSYEQYF
TRBV5-1	TRBJ2-2	NA	TRBD2	TGCGCCAGCAGCCTACGGGCGCGGGAGTGGACCACCGGGGAGCTGTTTTTT	CASSLRAREWTTGELFF
TRBV13	TRBJ1-2	NA	NA	TGTGCCAGCAGCCCCCCGGGGACATCATATGGCTACACCTTC	CASSPPGTSYGYTF
TRBV29-1	TRBJ1-3	once	TRBD1	TGCAGCGTTGAAGCCAGGGACAGGCGTGGAAACACCATATATTTT	CSVEARDRRGNTIYF
TRBV7-9	TRBJ2-7	NA	TRBD1	TGTGCCAGCAGCTTCCTGCGACAGGGTAATTCGGCGTACTTC	CASSFLRQGNSAYF
TRBV6-5	TRBJ2-5	few	TRBD1	TGTGCCAGCAGCCCGTCGAACAGGGGAGAGACCCAGTACTTC	CASSPSNRGETQYF
TRBV29-1	TRBJ1-3	NA	NA	TGCAGCGTTTCATACCGAGGTGCCTCTGGAAACACCATATATTTT	CSVSYRGASGNTIYF
TRBV4-1	TRBJ1-2	NA	TRBD1	TGCGCCAGCAGGCGTACCGGGACAGGACTCTATGGCTACACCTTC	CASRRTGTGLYGYTF
TRBV27	TRBJ1-5	NA	TRBD1	TGTGCCAGCAGTAACAGGGGCGGCAATCAGCCCCAGCATTTT	CASSNRGGNQPQHF
TRBV29-1	TRBJ2-5	NA	NA	TGCAGCGTTGCCTTAGAGACCCAGTACTTC	CSVALETQYF
TRBV6-5	TRBJ1-2	once	NA	TGTGCCAGCAGTTACTCCGCCAGGGATGGCTACACCTTC	CASSYSARDGYTF
TRBV6-5	TRBJ2-1	NA	TRBD2	TGTGCCAGCAGCCCTAGCGGGAGCTCCTACAATGAGCAGTTCTTC	CASSPSGSSYNEQFF
TRBV4-1	TRBJ2-1	NA	NA	TGCGCCAGCAGGGCCCCAGCCTACAATGAGCAGTTCTTC	CASRAPAYNEQFF
TRBV10-3	TRBJ1-1	NA	TRBD1	TGTGCCATCAGTCCGACAGGGAAGGATGGCACTGAAGCTTTCTTT	CAISPTGKDGTEAFF
TRBV18	TRBJ2-3	NA	TRBD1	TGTGCCAGCTCACCCAGACAGGGAAGCACAGATACGCAGTATTTT	CASSPRQGSTDTQYF
TRBV5-4	TRBJ2-7	NA	NA	TGTGCCAGCAGCTCAAGACGGGACTACGAGCAGTACTTC	CASSSRRDYEQYF
TRBV18	TRBJ1-2	once	TRBD1	TGTGCCAGCTCACCCCTCCAAGGGACAGGTTTGCCCTATGGCTACACCTTC	CASSPLQGTGLPYGYTF
TRBV19	TRBJ1-1	NA	NA	TGTGCCAGTAGTCGGGCAGGGAGGGACACTGAAGCTTTCTTT	CASSRAGRDTEAFF
TRBV6-5	TRBJ1-1	once	TRBD1	TGTGCCAGCAGTTACGCACCCGGGACAGAGAACACTGAAGCTTTCTTT	CASSYAPGTENTEAFF
TRBV19	TRBJ1-2	NA	TRBD1	TGTGCCAGTAGTAACAACAGGGGGGCTAACTATGGCTACACCTTC	CASSNNRGANYGYTF
TRBV18	TRBJ2-7	NA	NA	TGTGCCAGCTCACTCGACACCGGCTCACCCTACGAGCAGTACTTC	CASSLDTGSPYEQYF
TRBV11-3	TRBJ1-1	NA	NA	TGTGCCAGCAGCTCCTATACCGGGGGGGTGGCCCCTGAAGCTTTCTTT	CASSSYTGGVAPEAFF
TRBV28	TRBJ2-7	once	TRBD1	TGTGCCAGCAGCCCCGGGGACAGGTGGGCCTACGAGCAGTACTTC	CASSPGDRWAYEQYF
TRBV19	TRBJ1-5	NA	NA	TGTGCCAGTAGTATAGGGTCAGCCGCGGGAGGGTTCCCCCAGCCCCAGCATTTT	CASSIGSAAGGFPQPQHF
TRBV15	TRBJ1-5	NA	NA	TGTGCCACCAGCGGCAGGGGATATAGCAATCAGCCCCAGCATTTT	CATSGRGYSNQPQHF
TRBV18	TRBJ2-7	NA	TRBD2	TGTGCCAGCTCACCACGGGCTAGCGGCAACTACGAGCAGTACTTC	CASSPRASGNYEQYF
TRBV5-1	TRBJ2-7	once	TRBD2	TGCGCCAGCAGCCCAACTAGCGGGAGACCCGAGCAGTACTTC	CASSPTSGRPEQYF
TRBV19	TRBJ1-1	NA	NA	TGTGCCAGTTCGAAAACAGTCATGAACACTGAAGCTTTCTTT	CASSKTVMNTEAFF
TRBV7-2	TRBJ2-3	NA	TRBD2	TGTGCCAGCAGCTTAGCAGGGACTAACCGGAGATACGATACGCAGTATTTT	CASSLAGTNRRYDTQYF
TRBV28	TRBJ2-3	NA	NA	TGTGCCAGCAGTTTTCAGGGATCCACAGATACGCAGTATTTT	CASSFQGSTDTQYF
TRBV28	TRBJ2-7	once	NA	TGTGCCAGCAGAATAACAGGAAACTACGAGCAGTACTTC	CASRITGNYEQYF
TRBV4-1	TRBJ2-7	NA	TRBD2	TGCGCCAGCAGCCCACTACTAGCGGAAGTTGCCTACGAGCAGTACTTC	CASSPLLAEVAYEQYF
TRBV27	TRBJ2-2	NA	NA	TGTGCCAGCAGTTTTGGCAGGGGTGTTTCAACCGGGGAGCTGTTTTTT	CASSFGRGVSTGELFF
TRBV29-1	TRBJ2-3	NA	TRBD1	TGCAGCGTTGAGAGGGACAGGGGAAACACAGATACGCAGTATTTT	CSVERDRGNTDTQYF
TRBV29-1	TRBJ1-2	NA	NA	TGCAGCGTTGATATGGGCAGGGGTCAAGGCTACACCTTC	CSVDMGRGQGYTF